This T cell receptor beta chain stems from a study of cytomegalovirus exposure and HLA in healthy donors. Study-level points and caveats: Reported performance of the classifier showed diagnosis of cytomegalovirus status with high specificity and sensitivity. HLA restriction was apparent for most CMV-associated TCR beta chains in a later analysis. TRBV6-2, TRBV6-3 and some other V segments were excluded as indistinguishable. Later examination showed HLA-associated TCR beta chains had greater clonal expansion than equally common others.

PCR primers comprised 60 Vbeta and 13 Jbeta primers. The method was immunoSEQ multiplex PCR; TCRdb's version includes in-frame clones alone and lacks a portion of them. The specimen's table records 120,000 to 150,000 clones. Per germline, CDR1 LNHDA and CDR2 SQIVND (reference sequence). The CDR3 totals 16 residues. Trimming at V came to 5 bases and at J to 0 bases, leaving 5 bases not matched to a gene. Notes on this clone: What it binds is not known.

The sequencing sample was made of PBMCs. The gene calls are TRBV19 and TRBJ1-5; 9 positions agree with TRBD1. The sequence derives from a woman in her 50s in good health and CMV-seronegative. The CDR3 DNA reads TGTGCCAGTAGTCCGGGACAGGGCTATAGCAATCAGCCCCAGCATTTT. It translates to CASSPGQGYSNQPQHF.